This TCR beta chain appears in the sequencing data of a study of T cell repertoires in cytomegalovirus infection (dated by TCRdb to about 2019). Study-level background: Alongside well-studied HLA-B-restricted epitopes, the peptide stimulations were aimed at recently identified HLA-C-restricted CMV epitopes, whose presentation resists viral immunomodulation. Donor HLA type was relevant to the analysis, because carriage of CMV infection together with the matching HLA type was indicated by public TCR beta signatures. The paper as a whole reports these results and caveats: In both this cohort and an independent cohort of several hundred donors, the cumulative frequency of public TCR beta family members distinguished carriers of CMV infection plus the relevant HLA type. The ex vivo response was dominated by HLA-C-restricted CMV-specific TCR beta clonotypes, which also provided the single most frequent clonotype in two of eight donors.

Trimming removed 9 bases from V and 3 bases from J, leaving 14 bases between the germline ends. Inclusive of the bounding cysteine and phenylalanine, the CDR3 is 13 residues long. Only the CDR3 DNA is retained, 39 bases long and in frame from the first base. The sequencing machine was an Illumina HiSeq 1500. TCRdb passed the public sequencing reads through fastp at Q25 and MiXCR, retaining productive beta sequences. Entries are consolidated by CDR3 protein sequence, retaining the most common genes and DNA. Across this sample there are about 150,000 distinct CDR3 sequences, with about 31% seen only once. The top ten clones comprise roughly 47% of the sample. A word on this clonotype: The antigen it recognizes is unknown. Base qualities are not recorded, but no much larger clone differs from it by a single base.

Interpreted using the paper, the treatment or condition label stands for: in vitro stimulation with specific CMV peptide epitopes to enrich CMV-specific T cells. Recombination connected TRBV12-3 or TRBV12-4 to TRBJ1-1; the D segment could be TRBD1, given 5 matching bases. This TCR came from a human donor in good health (CMV status not recorded). Some clones in this sample may be carry-over from other donors' samples. The sample in question was CD8+ T cells from cultured PBMCs, obtained from culture after CMV antigen stimulation. In nucleotide form, the sequence is TGTGCCAGTCTTTTCGTGGGGGACACTGAAGCTTTCTTT. The translation is CASLFVGDTEAFF.